Listed below are T cell receptor beta chains from one sample, sequenced in a study of T cells in tuberculosis. The method was immunoSEQ multiplex PCR; TCRdb's version includes in-frame clones alone and lacks a portion of them. The sample lists around 30,000 clones, over 85% seen once, with less than 5% in the top ten. The sample consisted of PBMCs. These receptors all stem from a donor between 10 and 35 years old with latent tuberculosis or without tuberculosis infection. The CDR3 runs from the conserved cysteine through the conserved F or W. A D gene is named only where the DNA matches it firmly. The size field is filled for only some rows; it gives once, few, many or a size class.

V: TRBV2; D: TRBD1; J: TRBJ1-5; size: .; length: 15; CDR3: CASTGQPYSNQPQHF; DNA: TGTGCCAGCACGGGACAGCCTTATAGCAATCAGCCCCAGCATTTT
V: TRBV18; D: TRBD1; J: TRBJ2-5; size: .; length: 15; CDR3: CASSLLRDREGTQYF; DNA: TGTGCCAGCTCCCTCCTCCGGGACAGGGAAGGGACCCAGTACTTC
V: TRBV27; D: TRBD1; J: TRBJ1-5; size: .; length: 14; CDR3: CASSYVQGDQPQHF; DNA: TGTGCCAGCAGTTACGTTCAGGGGGATCAGCCCCAGCATTTT
V: TRBV6-5; D: TRBD2; J: TRBJ2-7; size: .; length: 15; CDR3: CASSPSGTYSYEQYF; DNA: TGTGCCAGCAGTCCAAGCGGGACGTACTCCTACGAGCAGTACTTC
V: TRBV7-9; D: .; J: TRBJ1-3; size: .; length: 14; CDR3: CASGGRSEGNTIYF; DNA: TGTGCCAGCGGGGGCAGGTCGGAAGGAAACACCATATATTTT
V: TRBV7-9; D: TRBD1; J: TRBJ1-2; size: few; length: 12; CDR3: CASSRGTGSYTF; DNA: TGTGCCAGCAGCAGGGGGACAGGGAGCTACACCTTC
V: TRBV10-3; D: .; J: TRBJ1-5; size: .; length: 12; CDR3: CAISELSQPQHF; DNA: TGTGCCATCAGTGAATTATCTCAGCCCCAGCATTTT
V: TRBV6-1; D: TRBD2; J: TRBJ2-7; size: .; length: 15; CDR3: CASSEVASGGYEQYF; DNA: TGTGCCAGCAGTGAAGTGGCTAGCGGGGGCTACGAGCAGTACTTC
V: TRBV6-5; D: .; J: TRBJ2-7; size: once; length: 15; CDR3: CASSRDPGQIYEQYF; DNA: TGTGCCAGCAGCAGAGATCCGGGACAAATTTACGAGCAGTACTTC
V: TRBV5-1; D: TRBD2; J: TRBJ2-3; size: .; length: 15; CDR3: CASSLTSGRIDTQYF; DNA: TGCGCCAGCAGCTTGACTAGCGGGAGAATAGATACGCAGTATTTT
V: TRBV28; D: TRBD1; J: TRBJ2-1; size: .; length: 14; CDR3: CASSFSGGRHEQFF; DNA: TGTGCCAGCAGTTTTTCAGGGGGCCGCCATGAGCAGTTCTTC
V: TRBV6-5; D: .; J: TRBJ1-2; size: .; length: 13; CDR3: CASKTATGYGYTF; DNA: TGTGCCAGTAAGACAGCGACGGGCTATGGCTACACCTTC
V: TRBV7-6; D: TRBD2; J: TRBJ2-3; size: once; length: 17; CDR3: CASSLAVWRGGTDTQYF; DNA: TGTGCCAGCAGCTTAGCGGTATGGCGGGGGGGCACAGATACGCAGTATTTT
V: TRBV27; D: .; J: TRBJ2-1; size: .; length: 17; CDR3: CASSPPSGEGRRSEQFF; DNA: TGTGCCAGCAGTCCTCCCTCAGGGGAGGGTAGACGGAGTGAGCAGTTCTTC
V: TRBV9; D: TRBD1; J: TRBJ1-1; size: .; length: 14; CDR3: CASIPQGVNTEAFF; DNA: TGTGCCAGCATCCCCCAGGGGGTGAACACTGAAGCTTTCTTT
V: TRBV19; D: .; J: TRBJ1-2; size: .; length: 15; CDR3: CASSILPGANYGYTF; DNA: TGTGCCAGTAGTATCCTGCCAGGTGCTAACTATGGCTACACCTTC
V: TRBV5-4; D: .; J: TRBJ1-2; size: .; length: 11; CDR3: CASSLGAGYTF; DNA: TGTGCCAGCAGCTTGGGAGCTGGCTACACCTTC
V: TRBV25-1; D: .; J: TRBJ2-5; size: .; length: 15; CDR3: CASSEEITGTETQYF; DNA: TGTGCCAGCAGTGAAGAGATTACAGGGACGGAGACCCAGTACTTC
V: TRBV10-3; D: .; J: TRBJ2-5; size: .; length: 14; CDR3: CAISEGRQKETQYF; DNA: TGTGCCATCAGTGAGGGCAGGCAAAAAGAGACCCAGTACTTC
V: TRBV7-8; D: TRBD1; J: TRBJ1-4; size: .; length: 13; CDR3: CASSLTGAEKLFF; DNA: TGTGCCAGCAGCTTAACAGGGGCCGAAAAACTGTTTTTT
V: TRBV4-3; D: TRBD1; J: TRBJ2-1; size: .; length: 15; CDR3: CASSPTGETHNEQFF; DNA: TGCGCCAGCAGCCCAACAGGGGAAACCCACAATGAGCAGTTCTTC
V: TRBV5-1; D: TRBD2; J: TRBJ2-3; size: .; length: 15; CDR3: CASSLLSGSGDTQYF; DNA: TGCGCCAGCAGCTTACTAAGCGGGAGTGGAGATACGCAGTATTTT
V: TRBV27; D: .; J: TRBJ2-3; size: .; length: 16; CDR3: CASSLRGSRRADTQYF; DNA: TGTGCCAGCAGTTTACGGGGGTCGAGGAGGGCAGATACGCAGTATTTT
V: TRBV29-1; D: TRBD2; J: TRBJ2-1; size: .; length: 14; CDR3: CSVLLADLTNEQFF; DNA: TGCAGCGTCCTCCTAGCGGATCTCACAAATGAGCAGTTCTTC
V: TRBV27; D: .; J: TRBJ2-1; size: .; length: 12; CDR3: CASLDSFNEQFF; DNA: TGTGCCAGCCTGGACAGCTTCAATGAGCAGTTCTTC
V: TRBV7-9; D: .; J: TRBJ2-7; size: .; length: 16; CDR3: CASSLGPGHTSLEQYF; DNA: TGTGCCAGCAGCTTAGGCCCTGGACATACTAGCCTCGAGCAGTACTTC
V: TRBV19; D: .; J: TRBJ2-1; size: .; length: 16; CDR3: CASSRTPGTIYNEQFF; DNA: TGTGCCAGTAGTCGCACGCCCGGGACAATATACAATGAGCAGTTCTTC
V: TRBV18; D: TRBD2; J: TRBJ2-1; size: .; length: 21; CDR3: CASSPPRTSGGADGSYNEQFF; DNA: TGTGCCAGCTCACCACCTCGAACTAGCGGGGGGGCCGACGGCTCCTACAATGAGCAGTTCTTC
V: TRBV7-2; D: .; J: TRBJ1-3; size: .; length: 15; CDR3: CASSAMGHNANTIYF; DNA: TGTGCCAGCAGCGCGATGGGACACAACGCCAACACCATATATTTT
V: TRBV4-1; D: TRBD1; J: TRBJ1-1; size: .; length: 16; CDR3: CASSQAGGQMNTEAFF; DNA: TGCGCCAGCAGCCAAGCAGGGGGACAGATGAACACTGAAGCTTTCTTT
V: TRBV27; D: .; J: TRBJ2-7; size: .; length: 16; CDR3: CASSLSILADNYEQYF; DNA: TGTGCCAGCAGTTTATCGATCTTGGCAGATAACTACGAGCAGTACTTC
V: TRBV19; D: .; J: TRBJ2-7; size: .; length: 15; CDR3: CASSIAPGDSYEQYF; DNA: TGTGCCAGTAGTATAGCCCCGGGGGACTCCTACGAGCAGTACTTC
V: TRBV1; D: .; J: TRBJ2-7; size: .; length: 17; CDR3: CTSSQDTSSDSTPEQYF; DNA: TGCACCAGCAGCCAAGATACGAGCTCGGACTCCACCCCCGAGCAGTACTTC
V: TRBV19; D: TRBD1; J: TRBJ1-2; size: once; length: 15; CDR3: CASTTGTGADTGYTF; DNA: TGTGCCAGTACTACTGGGACAGGGGCAGACACTGGCTACACCTTC
V: TRBV2; D: .; J: TRBJ1-5; size: once; length: 13; CDR3: CASSDESNQPQHF; DNA: TGTGCCAGCAGTGATGAGAGCAATCAGCCCCAGCATTTT
V: TRBV6-6; D: .; J: TRBJ1-1; size: .; length: 13; CDR3: CASSYAMNTEAFF; DNA: TGTGCCAGCAGTTATGCGATGAACACTGAAGCTTTCTTT
V: TRBV7-9; D: .; J: TRBJ1-4; size: once; length: 18; CDR3: CASSFPTKPGKTNEKLFF; DNA: TGTGCCAGCAGCTTTCCGACCAAACCGGGGAAGACTAATGAAAAACTGTTTTTT
V: TRBV30; D: .; J: TRBJ1-3; size: .; length: 14; CDR3: CAWSYRVGGNTIYF; DNA: TGTGCCTGGAGTTACAGGGTTGGAGGAAACACCATATATTTT
V: TRBV15; D: TRBD2; J: TRBJ2-5; size: once; length: 16; CDR3: CATSRDPGGRTETQYF; DNA: TGTGCCACCAGCAGAGACCCGGGGGGTCGGACGGAGACCCAGTACTTC
V: TRBV19; D: TRBD2; J: TRBJ2-7; size: .; length: 15; CDR3: CATTRGGSPSGEQYF; DNA: TGTGCCACGACCCGGGGGGGCTCTCCTAGCGGCGAGCAGTACTTC
V: TRBV23-1; D: TRBD1; J: TRBJ2-5; size: few; length: 16; CDR3: CASRRIRGLFLETQYF; DNA: TGCGCCAGCAGGAGGATCAGGGGGCTCTTTTTGGAGACCCAGTACTTC
V: TRBV7-6; D: .; J: TRBJ2-1; size: .; length: 15; CDR3: CASSLAEMRDNEQFF; DNA: TGTGCCAGCAGCTTAGCGGAGATGAGGGACAATGAGCAGTTCTTC
V: TRBV7-9; D: TRBD1; J: TRBJ1-3; size: .; length: 17; CDR3: CASSSRAQGGRGNTIYF; DNA: TGTGCCAGCAGCTCTAGAGCCCAGGGGGGTCGTGGAAACACCATATATTTT
V: TRBV7-2; D: TRBD2; J: TRBJ2-7; size: .; length: 16; CDR3: CASSPPGLAGKGEQYF; DNA: TGTGCCAGCAGCCCCCCGGGACTAGCGGGGAAGGGCGAGCAGTACTTC
V: TRBV7-6; D: .; J: TRBJ1-5; size: few; length: 15; CDR3: CASSLVAGDHQPQHF; DNA: TGTGCCAGCAGCTTAGTTGCAGGGGACCATCAGCCCCAGCATTTT
V: TRBV10-3; D: .; J: TRBJ2-5; size: .; length: 13; CDR3: CAINTGRQETQYF; DNA: TGTGCCATCAATACAGGGCGTCAAGAGACCCAGTACTTC
V: TRBV28; D: .; J: TRBJ1-5; size: .; length: 15; CDR3: CASSLIRATNQPQHF; DNA: TGTGCCAGCAGTTTAATCAGGGCCACCAATCAGCCCCAGCATTTT
V: TRBV9; D: .; J: TRBJ2-3; size: .; length: 18; CDR3: CASSVVPQTGTDWDTQYF; DNA: TGTGCCAGCAGCGTAGTACCCCAGACAGGTACGGATTGGGATACGCAGTATTTT
V: TRBV7-2; D: TRBD1; J: TRBJ2-7; size: .; length: 16; CDR3: CASSRKSGTGVYEQYF; DNA: TGTGCCAGCAGCCGAAAGTCCGGGACAGGGGTATACGAGCAGTACTTC
V: TRBV28; D: .; J: TRBJ1-1; size: .; length: 14; CDR3: CASTESQGVTEAFF; DNA: TGTGCCAGCACCGAATCCCAGGGCGTCACTGAAGCTTTCTTT
V: TRBV28; D: .; J: TRBJ1-4; size: .; length: 15; CDR3: CASSSAGKTNEKLFF; DNA: TGTGCCAGCAGCTCTGCGGGGAAAACTAATGAAAAACTGTTTTTT
V: TRBV4-2; D: .; J: TRBJ1-1; size: .; length: 14; CDR3: CASSQTTQGGEAFF; DNA: TGTGCCAGCAGCCAAACGACACAGGGTGGTGAAGCTTTCTTT
V: TRBV7-9; D: TRBD1; J: TRBJ1-5; size: .; length: 14; CDR3: CASSGTGFNQPQHF; DNA: TGTGCCAGCAGCGGGACAGGGTTTAATCAGCCCCAGCATTTT